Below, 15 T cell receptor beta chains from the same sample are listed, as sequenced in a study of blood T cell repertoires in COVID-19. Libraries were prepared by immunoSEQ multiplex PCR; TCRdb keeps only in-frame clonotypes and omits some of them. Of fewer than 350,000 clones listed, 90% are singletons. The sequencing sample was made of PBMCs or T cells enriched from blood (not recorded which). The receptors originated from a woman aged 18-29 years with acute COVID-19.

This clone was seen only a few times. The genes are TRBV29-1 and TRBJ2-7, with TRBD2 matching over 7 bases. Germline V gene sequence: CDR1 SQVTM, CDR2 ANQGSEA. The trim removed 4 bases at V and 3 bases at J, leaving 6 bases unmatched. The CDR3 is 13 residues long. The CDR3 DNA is TGCAGCGTTGGACATGGGAGGGGCTACGAGCAGTACTTC. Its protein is CSVGHGRGYEQYF.

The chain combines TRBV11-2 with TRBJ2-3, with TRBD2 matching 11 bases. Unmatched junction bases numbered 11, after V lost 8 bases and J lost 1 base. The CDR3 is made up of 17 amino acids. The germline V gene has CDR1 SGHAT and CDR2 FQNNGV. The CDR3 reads CASAVASGRLGTDTQYF. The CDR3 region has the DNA TGTGCCAGCGCGGTGGCTAGCGGGAGGTTAGGCACAGATACGCAGTATTTT. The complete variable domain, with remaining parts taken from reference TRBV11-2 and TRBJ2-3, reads EAGVAQSPRYKIIEKRQSVAFWCNPISGHATLYWYQQILGQGPKLLIQFQNNGVVDDSQLPKDRFSAERLKGVDSTLKIQPAKLEDSAVYLCASAVASGRLGTDTQYFGPGTRLTVL.

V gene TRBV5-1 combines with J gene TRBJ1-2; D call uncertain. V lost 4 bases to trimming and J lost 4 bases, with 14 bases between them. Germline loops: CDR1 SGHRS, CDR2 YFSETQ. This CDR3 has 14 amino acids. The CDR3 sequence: CASSQTLGSYGYTF. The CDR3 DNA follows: TGCGCCAGCAGCCAAACCCTGGGCAGCTATGGCTACACCTTC. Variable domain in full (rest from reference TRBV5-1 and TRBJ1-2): KAGVTQTPRYLIKTRGQQVTLSCSPISGHRSVSWYQQTPGQGLQFLFEYFSETQRNKGNFPGRFSGRQFSNSRSEMNVSTLELGDSALYLCASSQTLGSYGYTFGSGTRLTVV.

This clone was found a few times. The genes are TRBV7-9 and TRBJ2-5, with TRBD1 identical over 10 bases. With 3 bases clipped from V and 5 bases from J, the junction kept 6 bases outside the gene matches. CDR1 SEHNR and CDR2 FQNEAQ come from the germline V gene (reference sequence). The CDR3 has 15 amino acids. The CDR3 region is CASSFGTGVGETQYF. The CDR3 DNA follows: TGTGCCAGCAGCTTTGGGACAGGGGTGGGGGAGACCCAGTACTTC.

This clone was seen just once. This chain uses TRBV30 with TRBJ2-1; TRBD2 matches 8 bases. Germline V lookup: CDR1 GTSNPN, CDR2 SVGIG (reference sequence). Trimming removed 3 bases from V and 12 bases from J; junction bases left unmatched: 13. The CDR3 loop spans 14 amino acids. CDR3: CAWRSGRADRGQFF. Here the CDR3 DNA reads TGTGCCTGGAGGTCCGGGAGGGCTGATCGTGGGCAGTTCTTC.

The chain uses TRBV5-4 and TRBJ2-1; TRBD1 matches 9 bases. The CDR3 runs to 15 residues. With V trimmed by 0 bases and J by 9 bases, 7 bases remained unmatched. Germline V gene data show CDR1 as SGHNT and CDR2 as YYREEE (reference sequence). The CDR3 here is CASSLVGTGGSEQFF. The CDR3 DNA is TGTGCCAGCAGCTTGGTCGGAACAGGGGGCAGTGAGCAGTTCTTC.

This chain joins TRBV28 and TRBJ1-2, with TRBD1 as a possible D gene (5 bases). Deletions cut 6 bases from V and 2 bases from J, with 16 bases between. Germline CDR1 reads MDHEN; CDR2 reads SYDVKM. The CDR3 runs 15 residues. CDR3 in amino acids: CASRPTGVRNYGYTF. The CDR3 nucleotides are TGTGCCAGCAGACCAACGGGGGTTCGGAACTATGGCTACACCTTC.

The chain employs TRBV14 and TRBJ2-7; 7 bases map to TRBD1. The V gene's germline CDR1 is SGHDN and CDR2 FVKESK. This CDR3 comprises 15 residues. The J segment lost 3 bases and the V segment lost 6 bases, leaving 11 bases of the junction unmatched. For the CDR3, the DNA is TGTGCCAGCAGTCCTTACAGGGGCCCAATCTACGAGCAGTACTTC. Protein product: CASSPYRGPIYEQYF.

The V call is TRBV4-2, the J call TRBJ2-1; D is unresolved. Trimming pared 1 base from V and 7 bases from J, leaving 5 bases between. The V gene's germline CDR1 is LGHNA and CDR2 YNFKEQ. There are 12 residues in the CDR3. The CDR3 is CASSQASNEQFF. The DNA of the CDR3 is TGTGCCAGCAGCCAAGCTAGTAATGAGCAGTTCTTC.

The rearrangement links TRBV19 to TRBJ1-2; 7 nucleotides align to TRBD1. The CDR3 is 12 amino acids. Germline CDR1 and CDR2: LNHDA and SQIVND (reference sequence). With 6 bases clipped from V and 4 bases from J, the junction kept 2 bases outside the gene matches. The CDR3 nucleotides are TGTGCCAGTAGAGGACAGGTCTATGGCTACACCTTC. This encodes CASRGQVYGYTF.

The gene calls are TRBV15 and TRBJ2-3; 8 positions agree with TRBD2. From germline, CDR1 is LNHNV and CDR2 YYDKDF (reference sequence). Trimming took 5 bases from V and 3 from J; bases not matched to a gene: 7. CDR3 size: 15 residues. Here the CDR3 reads CATSRRGGGTDTQYF. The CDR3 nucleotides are TGTGCCACCAGCCGCCGGGGGGGAGGGACAGATACGCAGTATTTT.

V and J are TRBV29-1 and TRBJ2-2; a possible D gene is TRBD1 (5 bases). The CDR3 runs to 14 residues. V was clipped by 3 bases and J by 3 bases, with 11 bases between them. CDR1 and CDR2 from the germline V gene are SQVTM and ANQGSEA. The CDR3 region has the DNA TGCAGCGTTGATATCGGCAGGGACACCGGGGAGCTGTTTTTT. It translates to CSVDIGRDTGELFF.

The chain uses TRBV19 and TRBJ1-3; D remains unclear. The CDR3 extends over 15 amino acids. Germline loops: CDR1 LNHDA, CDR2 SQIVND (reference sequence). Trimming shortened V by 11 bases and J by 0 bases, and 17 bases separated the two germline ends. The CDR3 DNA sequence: TGTGCCTGTAAAGAGACTGATTTCTCTGGAAACACCATATATTTT. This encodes CACKETDFSGNTIYF.

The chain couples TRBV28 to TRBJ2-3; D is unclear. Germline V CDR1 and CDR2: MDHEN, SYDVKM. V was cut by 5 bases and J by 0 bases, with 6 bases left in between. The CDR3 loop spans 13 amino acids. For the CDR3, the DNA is TGTGCCAGCAGTCCAGTCAGCACAGATACGCAGTATTTT. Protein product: CASSPVSTDTQYF.

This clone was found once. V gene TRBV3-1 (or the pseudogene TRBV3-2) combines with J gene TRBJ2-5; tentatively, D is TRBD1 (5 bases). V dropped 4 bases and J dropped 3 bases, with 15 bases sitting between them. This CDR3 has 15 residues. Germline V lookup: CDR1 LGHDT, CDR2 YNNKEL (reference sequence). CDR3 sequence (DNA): TGTGCCAGCAGCCGGGGCGTAATACGGGAAGAGACCCAGTACTTC. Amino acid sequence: CASSRGVIREETQYF.